The 20 T cell receptor beta chains below all came from one sample that was sequenced in a study of cytomegalovirus exposure and HLA in healthy donors. The primer mix had 60 Vbeta and 13 Jbeta primers. Assay: immunoSEQ multiplex PCR; the TCRdb copy retains only in-frame clones and omits some. The sample consists of approximately 100,000 clones, 80% to 90% of them appearing once. Sequenced sample: PBMCs. Source of these receptors: a man aged 35-49 years in good health and CMV-seronegative.

This rearrangement joins TRBV5-1 to TRBJ2-1; 7 bases are shared with TRBD1. Per the germline V gene, CDR1 is SGHRS and CDR2 is YFSETQ. The CDR3 is 17 amino acids. V dropped 0 bases and J dropped 0; count of bases not matched to a gene: 6. The CDR3 protein is CASSLAGQASSYNEQFF. The CDR3 DNA is TGCGCCAGCAGCTTGGCCGGACAGGCAAGCTCCTACAATGAGCAGTTCTTC.

The rearrangement joins TRBV13 to TRBJ2-2; D gene unclear. CDR3 length: 15 amino acids. Trimming removed 0 bases from V and 6 bases from J, with 11 bases in between. Germline V CDR1 and CDR2: PRHDT, FYEKMQ (reference sequence). The CDR3 spells CASSLGYGEAGELFF. The CDR3 nucleotides are TGTGCCAGCAGCTTAGGGTACGGCGAGGCCGGGGAGCTGTTTTTT.

This chain joins TRBV6-1 and TRBJ1-1; 7 nucleotides agree with TRBD1. V lost 6 bases, J lost 3 bases, and 10 bases stayed unmatched. The CDR3 covers 15 residues. Germline-derived CDR1 and CDR2 are MNHNS and SASEGT. The CDR3 reads CASRHRTGGDTEAFF. DNA of the CDR3: TGTGCCAGCAGGCACCGGACAGGAGGAGACACTGAAGCTTTCTTT.

As to this clone: One end of the junction is discordant with germline, which a read error may explain. This sequence joins TRBV5-1 and TRBJ1-4; D may be TRBD1 (5 bases). Germline lookup yields CDR1 SGHRS and CDR2 YFSETQ. The CDR3 sequence is 9 residues long. The CDR3 reads CAISRQRVF. The CDR3 DNA follows: TGCGCCATTTCGAGACAGCGCGTTTTT.

V is TRBV5-4 and J is TRBJ1-5; 8 bases fit TRBD1. The V gene's germline CDR1 is SGHNT and CDR2 YYREEE (reference sequence). CDR3 length: 17 residues. The junction had 6 bases not matched to a gene; V was cut back by 1 base and J by 0 bases. Here the CDR3 DNA reads TGTGCCAGCAGCTTGCCAGCAGGACAGGGTAGCAATCAGCCCCAGCATTTT. Translated: CASSLPAGQGSNQPQHF. Filled out from reference TRBV5-4 and TRBJ1-5, the complete variable domain reads ETGVTQSPTHLIKTRGQQVTLRCSSQSGHNTVSWYQQALGQGPQFIFQYYREEENGRGNFPPRFSGLQFPNYSSELNVNALELDDSALYLCASSLPAGQGSNQPQHFGDGTRLSIL.

The chain employs TRBV19 and TRBJ1-6; the match to TRBD1 covers 7 bases. The CDR3 has 14 amino acids. V shed 7 bases, J shed 10 bases, and the junction held 10 bases outside the gene matches. Germline CDR1 LNHDA, CDR2 SQIVND (reference sequence). The CDR3 DNA is TGTGCCAGTAAAGGGGCGCAGGGGGTGTCACCCCTCCACTTT. Amino acid sequence: CASKGAQGVSPLHF.

V gene TRBV5-1 combines with J gene TRBJ2-2; D is possibly TRBD1 (6 bases). From germline, CDR1 is SGHRS and CDR2 YFSETQ. Deletions cut 7 bases from V and 5 bases from J, with 15 bases between. There are 14 residues in the CDR3. This chain's CDR3 is CASFGQHSTGELFF. In nucleotides, the CDR3 is TGCGCCAGCTTCGGACAGCACTCAACCGGGGAGCTGTTTTTT.

The chain combines TRBV4-1 with TRBJ1-2, with unresolved D. Germline V gene data show CDR1 as MGHRA and CDR2 as YSYEKL. V lost 5 bases and J 3 bases, leaving 10 bases between the germline ends. This CDR3 spans 13 amino acids. The CDR3 sequence: CASSNAGYYGYTF. In nucleotides, the CDR3 is TGCGCCAGCAGCAACGCAGGCTACTATGGCTACACCTTC.

The rearrangement uses TRBV11-2 and TRBJ2-3; possibly TRBD2 for D (5 bases). Germline V CDR1 and CDR2: SGHAT, FQNNGV. The V end was cut by 3 bases, the J end by 2 bases, with 9 bases between. The CDR3 has 14 amino acids. The chain's CDR3 is CASSLQDYTDTQYF. The DNA for the CDR3 is TGTGCCAGCAGCTTGCAAGACTACACAGATACGCAGTATTTT.

This sequence joins TRBV19 and TRBJ2-5; a possible D gene is TRBD1 (6 bases). Germline loops: CDR1 LNHDA, CDR2 SQIVND (reference sequence). The CDR3 is made up of 14 amino acids. V was clipped by 3 bases and J by 9 bases, with 17 bases between them. CDR3 sequence reads: CASSISGASMPQYF. In DNA, the CDR3 is TGTGCCAGTAGTATTTCAGGGGCCTCTATGCCCCAGTACTTC.

The chain joins TRBV18 to TRBJ1-5, with a possible D match to TRBD1 (6 bases). CDR1 and CDR2 from the germline V gene are KGHSH and LQKENI. V was pared by 5 bases and J by 3 bases, with 11 bases between. This CDR3 is built from 14 residues. The DNA for the CDR3 is TGTGCCAGCTCATCAGGGGTTACCAATCAGCCCCAGCATTTT. Translation gives CASSSGVTNQPQHF.

The sample holds one count of this clone. The chain is built from TRBV19 and TRBJ2-7; TRBD2 matches at 7 bases. This CDR3 has 14 amino acids. J gave up 1 base and V 3 bases, and 3 bases lay outside the gene matches. Germline V lookup: CDR1 LNHDA, CDR2 SQIVND (reference sequence). CDR3 DNA sequence: TGTGCCAGTAGTATCCGGCGGGGGTCCTACGAGCAGTACTTC. This gives the protein CASSIRRGSYEQYF.

The chain combines TRBV7-3 with TRBJ2-3; 9 bases line up with TRBD2. The J segment lost 6 bases and the V segment lost 1 base, leaving 8 bases of the junction unmatched. Germline loops: CDR1 SGHTA, CDR2 FQGTGA. This CDR3 region has 16 residues. CDR3 nucleotide sequence: TGTGCCAGCAGCTTAAACGGCGGGGGGGCAAGGGATACGCAGTATTTT. Protein sequence: CASSLNGGGARDTQYF.

J is TRBJ2-7 and V is TRBV27, with 11 bases lining up with TRBD1. The CDR3 has 15 residues. Germline V CDR1 and CDR2: MNHEY, SMNVEV (reference sequence). V shed 9 bases and J 3 bases; nucleotides not matched to a gene: 10. CDR3 amino acids: CARPCGGQGVYEQYF. CDR3 coding DNA: TGTGCCAGACCGTGCGGGGGACAGGGGGTCTACGAGCAGTACTTC.

This clone was detected once. V and J are TRBV9 and TRBJ1-3, with a weak D call TRBD1 (5 bases). This CDR3 region has 15 residues. Germline-derived CDR1 and CDR2 are SGDLS and YYNGEE. V lost 0 bases to trimming and J lost 2 bases, with 9 bases between them. The CDR3 region is CASSVVGTAGNTIYF. The DNA of the CDR3 is TGTGCCAGCAGCGTAGTTGGGACTGCTGGAAACACCATATATTTT.

J is TRBJ2-3 and V is TRBV7-8; TRBD2 might be the D (5 bases). Germline V gene lookup returns CDR1 SGHVS and CDR2 FQNEAQ. The CDR3 sequence is 15 residues long. V gave up 5 bases and J gave up 3 bases, with 15 bases separating them. The CDR3 is CASSPPSRRTDTQYF. As DNA, the CDR3 is TGTGCCAGCAGCCCTCCGAGCCGGAGGACAGATACGCAGTATTTT.

The chain carries TRBV15 and TRBJ1-5; D may be TRBD1 (5 bases). The length of the CDR3 is 14 residues. V lost 1 base and J lost 3, with 7 bases in between. The germline gives CDR1 LNHNV, CDR2 YYDKDF (reference sequence). The CDR3 DNA reads TGTGCCACCAGCAGAGGACAGAACAATCAGCCCCAGCATTTT. It yields the protein CATSRGQNNQPQHF.

The chain combines TRBV7-8 with TRBJ1-2, with D possibly matching TRBD1 (6 bases). V was pared by 5 bases and J by 1 base, with 11 bases between. The V gene's germline CDR1 is SGHVS and CDR2 FQNEAQ. CDR3 length: 14 amino acids. The CDR3 sequence: CASSPSQGNYGYTF. As DNA, the CDR3 is TGTGCCAGCAGCCCGTCACAGGGTAACTATGGCTACACCTTC.

The chain joins TRBV19 to TRBJ2-2, with 10 bases identical to TRBD1. Looked up from germline, CDR1 is LNHDA and CDR2 is SQIVND (reference sequence). CDR3 length: 14 residues. The J segment lost 7 bases and the V segment lost 6 bases, leaving 5 bases of the junction unmatched. The CDR3: CASRRTGGGGELFF. The CDR3 region has the DNA TGTGCCAGTAGAAGGACAGGGGGAGGCGGGGAGCTGTTTTTT. Full variable domain (missing parts from reference TRBV19 and TRBJ2-2): DGGITQSPKYLFRKEGQNVTLSCEQNLNHDAMYWYRQDPGQGLRLIYYSQIVNDFQKGDIAEGYSVSREKKESFPLTVTSAQKNPTAFYLCASRRTGGGGELFFGEGSRLTVL.

The rearrangement links TRBV4-1 to TRBJ2-1; TRBD2 matches at 7 bases. V shed 3 bases, J shed 4 bases, and the junction held 6 bases outside the gene matches. The germline V gene has CDR1 MGHRA and CDR2 YSYEKL. The CDR3 runs to 15 residues. As DNA, the CDR3 is TGCGCCAGCAGCCAGTCTAGCGGAGTTTACAATGAGCAGTTCTTC. It specifies CASSQSSGVYNEQFF.